Sequencing of this TCR beta chain was carried out in a study of beta chain features in type 1 diabetes. Study results and limitations: Sampled from patients, naive, central memory and Treg TCRB repertoires appeared more similar than those sampled from healthy donors.

Expressed TCRB transcripts were sequenced, since all the RNA that had been isolated was reverse transcribed. There were around 3.5 million reads on average in the naive, central memory and regulatory T cell samples. Sequenced by immunoSEQ multiplex PCR; TCRdb stores in-frame clones only, minus some. The table has 200,000 to 250,000 clones, 9.5% to 13% seen once; the top ten hold 1% to 1.5%. V lost 0 bases, J lost 5 bases, and 13 bases lay in between. The CDR3 has 14 amino acids. CDR1 and CDR2 (germline): GTSNPN, SVGIG (reference sequence). Turning to this clone: The antigen is unknown.

The receptor was isolated from a man aged 18 to 30 in good health. Sequenced sample: central memory CD4+ T cells from blood. The chain couples TRBV30 to TRBJ1-1, with a tentative D call TRBD1 (5 bases). CDR3 region: CAWSVSPRGTEAFF. The CDR3, as DNA: TGTGCCTGGAGTGTAAGTCCCCGGGGGACTGAAGCTTTCTTT.